The 24 T cell receptor beta chains listed next were all sequenced from one sample in a study of OX40 agonist ivuxolimab in advanced cancers. Some clones are missing from TCRdb's copy, which holds only in-frame ones; the method was immunoSEQ multiplex PCR. The sample has about 73,000 clones, 86% seen once; the top ten hold approximately 0.72%. The starting material was CD4+ or CD8+ T cells sorted from blood, obtained in a trial of the OX40 agonist ivuxolimab. These TCRs come from an adult with an advanced solid tumor such as melanoma, head and neck, liver or kidney cancer.

V and J are TRBV19 and TRBJ1-1; TRBD1 is a possible D gene (5 bases). The CDR3 contains 13 residues. CDR1 and CDR2 from the germline V gene are LNHDA and SQIVND (reference sequence). Trimming removed 3 bases from V and 10 bases from J, with 15 bases in between. CDR3 residues: CASSIFGSQGAFF. In DNA form, the CDR3 reads TGTGCCAGTAGTATCTTTGGGTCCCAGGGAGCTTTCTTT.

The gene calls are TRBV4-1 and TRBJ2-1; D is unresolved. The V end was cut by 2 bases, the J end by 5 bases, with 10 bases between. The CDR3 contains 14 residues. CDR1 is MGHRA, CDR2 YSYEKL, per germline. The CDR3 sequence is CASSQLTVHNEQFF. As DNA, the CDR3 is TGCGCCAGCAGCCAATTAACAGTACACAATGAGCAGTTCTTC.

The rearrangement links TRBV7-2 to TRBJ1-5, with D unresolved. This CDR3 is built from 11 residues. In germline, CDR1 is SGHTA, CDR2 FQGNSA. The V end was cut by 4 bases, the J end by 8 bases, with 6 bases between. CDR3 region: CASSSGEPQHF. The DNA of the CDR3 is TGTGCCAGCAGCTCAGGAGAGCCCCAGCATTTT.

This chain links TRBV28 with TRBJ2-4, with 7 positions matching TRBD1. J gave up 0 bases and V 2 bases, and 4 bases lay outside the gene matches. The CDR3 runs 16 residues. Germline CDR1 reads MDHEN; CDR2 reads SYDVKM. The CDR3 DNA reads TGTGCCAGCAGTTTAATGACAGGGTCAGCCAAAAACATTCAGTACTTC. Translated, it gives CASSLMTGSAKNIQYF.

The J gene is TRBJ2-5, the V gene TRBV5-1; a weak D match, TRBD1 (5 bases). The germline gives CDR1 SGHRS, CDR2 YFSETQ. This CDR3 is built from 14 residues. Trimming left V 3 bases short and J 5 bases short, with 14 bases between. CDR3 coding DNA: TGCGCCAGCAGCTCCCAGGGTACAATGGAGACCCAGTACTTC. It specifies CASSSQGTMETQYF.

V and J are TRBV6-5 and TRBJ2-2; D gene uncertain. Trimming stripped 5 bases from V and 1 base from J, with 8 bases between. CDR3 length: 14 amino acids. Germline CDR1 and CDR2: MNHEY and SVGAGI. The chain's CDR3 is CASSRQGNTGELFF. The CDR3 DNA reads TGTGCCAGCAGTAGACAAGGGAACACCGGGGAGCTGTTTTTT.

This clone has just one count. Other DNA variants within this sample encode the same CDR3. The CDR3 DNA reads as TGTGCCAGTAGTACGCGACAGGGAACCTACGAGCAGTACTTC. It specifies CASSTRQGTYEQYF. The gene calls are TRBV19 and TRBJ2-7; the match to TRBD1 covers 7 bases. Trimming took 4 bases from V and 2 from J; bases not matched to a gene: 5. The CDR3 sequence is 14 residues long. Germline V gene sequence: CDR1 LNHDA, CDR2 SQIVND (reference sequence).

The chain is built from TRBV19 and TRBJ1-2; D is possibly TRBD1 (5 bases). The germline V gene encodes CDR1 LNHDA and CDR2 SQIVND (reference sequence). CDR3 size: 13 residues. Trimming took off 4 bases at V and 8 bases at J, with 14 bases between the two ends. The CDR3: CASSTGLIGGYTF. In nucleotides, the CDR3 is TGTGCCAGTAGTACGGGACTCATCGGGGGCTACACCTTC.

This clone was observed once. The rearrangement links TRBV7-2 to TRBJ2-7; D is possibly TRBD2 (6 bases). Germline V CDR1 and CDR2: SGHTA, FQGNSA. V gave up 4 bases and J gave up 1 base, with 11 bases separating them. This CDR3 is built from 14 residues. The CDR3 DNA reads as TGTGCCAGCAGCTCCTCCGGGACTTCCTACGAGCAGTACTTC. This sequence encodes CASSSSGTSYEQYF.

The chain carries TRBV4-2 and TRBJ1-4; D gene ambiguous. The germline V gene encodes CDR1 LGHNA and CDR2 YNFKEQ. The V end lost 1 base, the J end lost 0 bases, and 12 bases lay between the germline ends. This CDR3 has 17 residues. This chain's CDR3 is CASSQGSLSATNEKLFF. CDR3 coding DNA: TGTGCCAGCAGCCAAGGTTCATTATCCGCAACTAATGAAAAACTGTTTTTT.

The chain links TRBV5-1 to TRBJ2-6; TRBD1 agrees at 10 bases. Losses at the gene ends were 3 bases for V and 2 bases for J; bases not matched to a gene: 2. Germline V gene data show CDR1 as SGHRS and CDR2 as YFSETQ. The length of the CDR3 is 16 residues. The CDR3 nucleotides are TGCGCCAGCAGCTCGACAGGGGGCGCTGGGGCCAACGTCCTGACTTTC. Encoded protein: CASSSTGGAGANVLTF.

The chain uses TRBV30 and TRBJ2-3, with a tentative D call TRBD2 (6 bases). Germline V CDR1 and CDR2: GTSNPN, SVGIG (reference sequence). Trimming removed 2 bases at V and 0 bases at J, with 18 bases between. This CDR3 is built from 17 residues. CDR3 region: CAWSHLRGGTSTDTQYF. Here the CDR3 DNA reads TGTGCCTGGAGTCATTTAAGGGGAGGCACAAGCACAGATACGCAGTATTTT.

Ten or more counts support this clone. The J gene is TRBJ1-2, the V gene TRBV28, with 7 bases lining up with TRBD1. The CDR3 contains 15 residues. V shed 5 bases and J 2 bases; nucleotides not matched to a gene: 8. CDR1 is MDHEN and CDR2 is SYDVKM in the germline V gene. The CDR3 region has the DNA TGTGCCAGCAGTACCTTCGACAGGGTGAACTATGGCTACACCTTC. It yields the protein CASSTFDRVNYGYTF.

The chain links TRBV5-1 to TRBJ1-1; TRBD1 is a possible D gene (5 bases). Germline assignment: CDR1 SGHRS and CDR2 YFSETQ. V lost 0 bases and J 1 base, leaving 10 bases between the germline ends. The CDR3 extends over 15 amino acids. The CDR3 region has the DNA TGCGCCAGCAGCTTGGCCCTGGGGGGGAACACTGAAGCTTTCTTT. This codes for CASSLALGGNTEAFF. Together with reference TRBV5-1 and TRBJ1-1, the CDR3 gives the full variable domain: KAGVTQTPRYLIKTRGQQVTLSCSPISGHRSVSWYQQTPGQGLQFLFEYFSETQRNKGNFPGRFSGRQFSNSRSEMNVSTLELGDSALYLCASSLALGGNTEAFFGQGTRLTVV.

V is TRBV2 and J is TRBJ1-5; D possibly corresponds to TRBD1 (6 bases). The CDR3 sequence is 16 residues long. V shed 8 bases and J shed 2 bases, with 19 bases lying between them. Germline CDR1 is SNHLY and CDR2 is FYNNEI. CDR3 in amino acids: CASGGGALAGNQPQHF. Written as DNA, the CDR3 is TGTGCCAGCGGAGGGGGGGCATTGGCTGGCAATCAGCCCCAGCATTTT.

The V call is TRBV28, the J call TRBJ1-2; 8 bases fit TRBD1. In germline, CDR1 is MDHEN, CDR2 SYDVKM. Trimming cost V 10 bases and J 4 bases; bases outside gene matches: 5. CDR3 length: 12 amino acids. CDR3 protein: CATPTGVYGYTF. Written as DNA, the CDR3 is TGTGCCACCCCGACAGGGGTCTATGGCTACACCTTC.

The chain combines TRBV28 with TRBJ2-1; D is unresolved. CDR1 is MDHEN, CDR2 SYDVKM, per germline. This CDR3 has 15 amino acids. V was trimmed by 3 bases and J by 5 bases, leaving 14 bases between them. DNA for the CDR3: TGTGCCAGCAGTTTCTCACGGCGGTCTAACAATGAGCAGTTCTTC. Encoded protein: CASSFSRRSNNEQFF.

The chain is built from TRBV10-3 and TRBJ1-1; TRBD1 might be the D (6 bases). In germline, CDR1 is ENHRY, CDR2 SYGVKD. The CDR3 consists of 11 residues. V was pared by 4 bases and J by 11 bases, with 11 bases between. The CDR3 reads CAISGQRGAFF. CDR3 coding DNA: TGTGCCATCAGTGGCCAAAGGGGGGCTTTCTTT.

The chain joins TRBV30 to TRBJ1-1; no clear D gene. Germline V gives CDR1 GTSNPN, CDR2 SVGIG (reference sequence). Trimming cost V 0 bases and J 3 bases, with 11 bases left between them. CDR3 length equals 14 residues. Here the CDR3 DNA reads TGTGCCTGGAGTGTAAGAGGTCGGGACACTGAAGCTTTCTTT. As protein: CAWSVRGRDTEAFF.

This chain links TRBV28 with TRBJ1-1; D may be TRBD1 (6 bases). The CDR3 has 14 residues. The germline CDR1 and CDR2 sequences are MDHEN and SYDVKM. V was shortened by 5 bases and J by 5 bases, with 15 bases between the two germline ends. CDR3 sequence reads: CASSPPQGTTEAFF. DNA of the CDR3: TGTGCCAGCAGTCCACCACAGGGTACGACTGAAGCTTTCTTT.

The gene calls are TRBV5-1 and TRBJ1-1, with no clear D. The germline V and J ends were trimmed by 0 bases and 2 bases, with 11 bases remaining between them. The CDR3 runs 15 residues. CDR1 is SGHRS, CDR2 YFSETQ, per germline. The CDR3 DNA reads TGCGCCAGCAGCTTGGCCGCAGGAAAAAACACTGAAGCTTTCTTT. Its translation is CASSLAAGKNTEAFF.

The V gene is TRBV18, the J gene TRBJ1-3; D unresolved. The germline CDR1 and CDR2 sequences are KGHSH and LQKENI. Trimming left V 6 bases short and J 3 bases short, with 0 bases between. This CDR3 comprises 10 residues. CDR3 nucleotides: TGTGCCAGCTCTGGAAACACCATATATTTT. It codes for CASSGNTIYF.

This chain connects TRBV30 to TRBJ2-2; perhaps D is TRBD1 or TRBD2 (5 bases each). Trimming cost V 3 bases and J 0 bases, with 26 bases left between them. This CDR3 has 20 residues. The germline V gene encodes CDR1 GTSNPN and CDR2 SVGIG (reference sequence). CDR3 DNA sequence: TGTGCCTGGAGAAAGCGTATTCCGGGACGGATGTTTACGAACACCGGGGAGCTGTTTTTT. Amino acid sequence: CAWRKRIPGRMFTNTGELFF.

The rearrangement uses TRBV6-5 and TRBJ1-5, with 10 bases matching TRBD1. The CDR3 covers 14 residues. The germline CDR1 and CDR2 sequences are MNHEY and SVGAGI. V lost 5 bases, J lost 6 bases, and 4 bases stayed unmatched. The CDR3 loop is CASSLDRGRQPQHF. The CDR3, as DNA: TGTGCCAGCAGTCTAGACAGGGGGCGTCAGCCCCAGCATTTT.